The 31 T cell receptor beta chains reported below all come from one sample, sequenced in a study of blood T cell repertoires in COVID-19. Sequencing was performed with immunoSEQ multiplex PCR; in TCRdb, only in-frame clones are kept and a portion is missing. This repertoire shows some 240,000 clones, roughly 88% found once; its top ten account for 9.7%. Sequencing input: peripheral blood. The source of these receptors is a man in his fifties with active or convalescent COVID-19.

The rearrangement uses TRBV6-2 or TRBV6-3 and TRBJ1-2, with 9 bases aligning to TRBD1. This CDR3 contains 17 residues. The V gene's germline CDR1 is MNHEY and CDR2 SVGEGT. The J segment lost 3 bases and the V segment lost 3 bases, leaving 11 bases of the junction unmatched. The CDR3 DNA is TGTGCCAGCAGTTATTATACAGGGGGCGTCCGGGACTATGGCTACACCTTC. It codes for CASSYYTGGVRDYGYTF.

The chain is built from TRBV5-1 and TRBJ2-3; D may be TRBD2 (6 bases). Germline CDR1 is SGHRS and CDR2 is YFSETQ. The CDR3 has 14 residues. V dropped 4 bases and J dropped 6 bases, with 15 bases sitting between them. The CDR3 DNA sequence: TGCGCCAGCAGCCTGAGACTAGGATCGGATACGCAGTATTTT. Amino acid sequence: CASSLRLGSDTQYF.

The CDR3 region is CASSRRGDSGRITYEQYF. The CDR3 DNA reads as TGTGCCAGCAGTCGTAGGGGGGATAGCGGGAGAATCACCTACGAGCAGTACTTC. This chain joins TRBV6-2 or TRBV6-3 and TRBJ2-7; 9 bases fit TRBD2. The ends lost 5 bases at V and 2 bases at J; junction bases unmatched: 16. The germline CDR1 and CDR2 sequences are MNHEY and SVGEGT. The CDR3 loop spans 18 amino acids.

V and J are TRBV5-5 and TRBJ1-6; D call uncertain. There are 14 residues in the CDR3. Germline V gives CDR1 SGHKS, CDR2 YYEKEE (reference sequence). Trimming shortened V by 1 base and J by 6 bases, and 8 bases separated the two germline ends. The CDR3 sequence: CASSLTQINSPLHF. CDR3 DNA: TGTGCCAGCAGCTTGACCCAGATTAATTCACCCCTCCACTTT.

This chain links TRBV10-3 with TRBJ2-3, with 7 bases aligning to TRBD2. The CDR3 has 13 residues. Germline loops: CDR1 ENHRY, CDR2 SYGVKD. The J segment lost 6 bases and the V segment lost 4 bases, leaving 4 bases of the junction unmatched. DNA for the CDR3: TGTGCCATCAGTGGTGGTAGCGGGGATACGCAGTATTTT. This gives the protein CAISGGSGDTQYF.

V is TRBV11-2 and J is TRBJ1-2, with D possibly matching TRBD1 (5 bases). Germline V gene sequence: CDR1 SGHAT, CDR2 FQNNGV. The CDR3 extends over 13 amino acids. The V end was cut by 2 bases, the J end by 8 bases, with 12 bases between. The DNA for the CDR3 is TGTGCCAGCAGCTTATATGGGGCATGGGGCTACACCTTC. As protein: CASSLYGAWGYTF.

This clone has a handful of counts. J is TRBJ2-7 and V is TRBV2; D not certain. Trimming removed 8 bases from V and 0 bases from J, with 14 bases in between. CDR3 length: 14 residues. From germline, CDR1 is SNHLY and CDR2 FYNNEI. CDR3 sequence: CASGLSRRSYEQYF. The CDR3 nucleotides read TGTGCCAGCGGCCTCAGCAGGCGCTCCTACGAGCAGTACTTC. Supplemented by reference TRBV2 and TRBJ2-7, the full variable domain reads EPEVTQTPSHQVTQMGQEVILRCVPISNHLYFYWYRQILGQKVEFLVSFYNNEISEKSEIFDDQFSVERPDGSNFTLKIRSTKLEDSAMYFCASGLSRRSYEQYFGPGTRLTVT.

The V and J genes are TRBV6-1 and TRBJ2-3; 8 bases line up with TRBD1. The J segment lost 5 bases and the V segment lost 1 base, leaving 8 bases of the junction unmatched. CDR3 size: 16 residues. CDR1 is MNHNS, CDR2 SASEGT, per germline. Here the CDR3 DNA reads TGTGCCAGCAGTGAAGTGAGGAACAGGGGGGTAGATACGCAGTATTTT. This translates into CASSEVRNRGVDTQYF.

This clone was detected only a few times. This chain links TRBV18 with TRBJ2-2; no clear D gene. Trimming took off 5 bases at V and 2 bases at J, with 6 bases between the two ends. The CDR3 covers 13 residues. Germline lookup yields CDR1 KGHSH and CDR2 LQKENI. The CDR3 loop is CASSNTNTGELFF. DNA of the CDR3: TGTGCCAGCTCAAACACCAACACCGGGGAGCTGTTTTTT. Full variable domain (remainder filled in from reference TRBV18 and TRBJ2-2): NAGVMQNPRHLVRRRGQEARLRCSPMKGHSHVYWYRQLPEEGLKFMVYLQKENIIDESGMPKERFSAEFPKEGPSILRIQQVVRGDSAAYFCASSNTNTGELFFGEGSRLTVL.

The chain couples TRBV12-5 to TRBJ1-1, with 10 positions matching TRBD1. From germline, CDR1 is LGHNT and CDR2 FRNRAP. V gave up 5 bases and J gave up 8 bases; unmatched junction bases: 2. The CDR3 length is 12 residues. CDR3 protein: CASGKDRGEAFF. CDR3 sequence (DNA): TGTGCTAGTGGTAAGGACAGGGGGGAAGCTTTCTTT. Drawing the rest from reference TRBV12-5 and TRBJ1-1, the complete variable domain is DARVTQTPRHKVTEMGQEVTMRCQPILGHNTVFWYRQTMMQGLELLAYFRNRAPLDDSGMPKDRFSAEMPDATLATLKIQPSEPRDSAVYFCASGKDRGEAFFGQGTRLTVV.

The chain links TRBV10-3 to TRBJ1-6; D gene uncertain. The CDR3 is 14 amino acids. V dropped 6 bases and J dropped 6 bases, with 12 bases sitting between them. Germline V gene sequence: CDR1 ENHRY, CDR2 SYGVKD. The CDR3 protein is CAIRTPGLNSPLHF. In nucleotides, the CDR3 is TGTGCCATCAGGACCCCTGGGCTTAATTCACCCCTCCACTTT.

The genes are TRBV27 and TRBJ1-6, with 11 bases lining up with TRBD1. The germline CDR1 and CDR2 sequences are MNHEY and SMNVEV (reference sequence). Trimming took 1 base from V and 9 from J; bases not matched to a gene: 8. This CDR3 contains 17 residues. The CDR3 reads CASSLFYGQGAASPLHF. The CDR3 region has the DNA TGTGCCAGCAGTTTATTTTACGGACAGGGGGCTGCTTCACCCCTCCACTTT.

The chain uses TRBV4-3 and TRBJ2-1; 9 bases agree with TRBD2. This CDR3 is 19 amino acids long. V shed 0 bases and J 3 bases; nucleotides not matched to a gene: 12. Germline-derived CDR1 and CDR2 are LGHNA and YSLEER. The CDR3 region has the DNA TGCGCCAGCAGCCAAGATCGAGCGGGGGGTACCCCATACTACAATGAGCAGTTCTTC. Translated, it gives CASSQDRAGGTPYYNEQFF.

This clone came up a few times. The genes are TRBV2 and TRBJ2-7; 10 bases agree with TRBD1. CDR3 length equals 18 residues. Germline V gene sequence: CDR1 SNHLY, CDR2 FYNNEI. V lost 1 base and J lost 2; bases outside the gene matches: 11. DNA of the CDR3: TGTGCCAGCAGTGAAGGTTCGGGACAGGGGACTTCTCCCTACGAGCAGTACTTC. Amino acid sequence: CASSEGSGQGTSPYEQYF.

For this clone: Other DNA sequences from this sample encode an identical CDR3 as well. The V and J genes are TRBV9 and TRBJ1-3; TRBD1 matches at 7 bases. Germline V CDR1 and CDR2: SGDLS, YYNGEE. J lost 4 bases, V lost 2 bases, and 3 bases had no gene match. CDR3 size: 14 residues. CDR3: CASSVGTAGNTIYF. The CDR3 DNA sequence: TGTGCCAGCAGCGTGGGGACAGCGGGAAACACCATATATTTT.

This clone has more than one count but fewer than ten. This chain joins TRBV2 and TRBJ2-7; 15 bases line up with TRBD2. Germline loops: CDR1 SNHLY, CDR2 FYNNEI. This CDR3 is built from 15 residues. Unmatched junction bases numbered 3, after V lost 2 bases and J lost 7 bases. The CDR3 protein is CASSEYGLAGGEQYF. As DNA, the CDR3 is TGTGCCAGCAGTGAATATGGACTAGCGGGAGGGGAGCAGTACTTC.

CDR3 nucleotides: TGTGCCAGCAGTTTTCCCCGGGCAGGAGGGCCAGAGACCCAGTACTTC. Its translation: CASSFPRAGGPETQYF. This chain uses TRBV28 with TRBJ2-5, with D perhaps TRBD2 (6 bases). Between the trimmed V and J ends, which lost 3 bases and 4 bases, there was a span of 18 bases. The CDR3 extends over 16 amino acids. Germline CDR1 is MDHEN and CDR2 is SYDVKM. Together with reference TRBV28 and TRBJ2-5, the CDR3 gives the full variable domain: DVKVTQSSRYLVKRTGEKVFLECVQDMDHENMFWYRQDPGLGLRLIYFSYDVKMKEKGDIPEGYSVSREKKERFSLILESASTNQTSMYLCASSFPRAGGPETQYFGPGTRLLVL.

The chain uses TRBV6-5 and TRBJ2-7; 9 positions agree with TRBD1. The germline V gene has CDR1 MNHEY and CDR2 SVGAGI. The V gene end was trimmed by 0 bases and the J gene end by 6 bases; junction bases not matched to a gene: 9. The CDR3 extends over 16 amino acids. CDR3 residues: CASSYSGQGGGGEQYV. The CDR3 nucleotides are TGTGCCAGCAGTTACTCGGGACAGGGCGGGGGAGGCGAGCAGTACGTC.

The CDR3 DNA sequence: TGTGCCAGCAGCACCGGACTAGCGGGGGGCGGAGGCACAGATACGCAGTATTTT. It codes for CASSTGLAGGGGTDTQYF. The rearrangement uses TRBV2 and TRBJ2-3, with TRBD2 matching 14 bases. V was clipped by 6 bases and J by 1 base; unmatched bases: 9. The CDR3 loop spans 18 amino acids. Germline V gene data show CDR1 as SNHLY and CDR2 as FYNNEI.

V gene TRBV5-1 combines with J gene TRBJ2-5; 11 nucleotides agree with TRBD2. J lost 2 bases, V lost 7 bases, and 1 base had no gene match. CDR1 and CDR2 (germline): SGHRS, YFSETQ. The CDR3 is 13 amino acids. Written as DNA, the CDR3 is TGCGCCAGCCGACTAGCGGGACAAGAGACCCAGTACTTC. Amino acids: CASRLAGQETQYF.

This chain joins TRBV18 and TRBJ2-3; the match to TRBD2 covers 10 bases. CDR1 KGHSH and CDR2 LQKENI come from the germline V gene. The CDR3 consists of 16 residues. V was clipped by 1 base and J by 3 bases; unmatched bases: 4. The CDR3 nucleotides are TGTGCCAGCTCACCACTAGCGGGAGGAGGGACAGATACGCAGTATTTT. Translating gives CASSPLAGGGTDTQYF.

This clone was recorded only once. The chain uses TRBV2 and TRBJ1-5; 9 bases are shared with TRBD1. CDR1 SNHLY and CDR2 FYNNEI come from the germline V gene. The CDR3 contains 13 residues. The CDR3 DNA reads TGTGGGGTGGGACAGGGCATCAATCAGCCCCAGCATTTT. Its translation: CGVGQGINQPQHF.

V usage is TRBV12-1 and J usage is TRBJ1-4; the DNA was not compared with TRBD1, the D call given in the table. TRBV12-1 is recorded as a pseudogene. This CDR3 is 15 amino acids long. The CDR3 loop reads CASSFGTALEEKLFF. CDR3 nucleotide sequence: TGTGCCAGCAGCTTCGGGACAGCCTTAGAGGAAAAACTGTTTTTT.

In nucleotides, the CDR3 is TGTGCCAGCAGCGAGACAGGGACCTCCTACGAGCAGTACTTC. It encodes CASSETGTSYEQYF. This sequence joins TRBV6-2 or TRBV6-3 and TRBJ2-7; 7 nucleotides agree with TRBD1. After removal of 6 bases from V and 0 bases from J, the junction contained 5 bases not matched to a gene. The CDR3 covers 14 residues. Germline V CDR1 and CDR2: MNHEY, SVGEGT.

V is TRBV19 and J is TRBJ2-5; tentatively, D is TRBD2 (6 bases). The germline CDR1 and CDR2 sequences are LNHDA and SQIVND (reference sequence). The CDR3 is 16 amino acids. The V end lost 0 bases, the J end lost 2 bases, and 13 bases lay between the germline ends. CDR3 DNA: TGTGCCAGTAGTATAGATGGCGGTAGCGGACAAGAGACCCAGTACTTC. Translating it yields CASSIDGGSGQETQYF.

This chain connects TRBV7-2 to TRBJ2-5; 9 nucleotides agree with TRBD2. The CDR3 is 16 residues long. Trimming cost V 6 bases and J 0 bases; bases outside gene matches: 8. Germline assignment: CDR1 SGHTA and CDR2 FQGNSA. CDR3 amino acids: CASSSKRGDHQETQYF. Here the CDR3 DNA reads TGTGCCAGCAGTTCCAAGCGGGGGGATCACCAAGAGACCCAGTACTTC.

The genes are TRBV5-6 and TRBJ1-2; perhaps TRBD1 as D (5 bases). The germline V and J ends were trimmed by 4 bases and 8 bases, with 15 bases remaining between them. Germline CDR1 is SGHDT and CDR2 is YYEEEE. The CDR3 sequence is 13 residues long. The CDR3 sequence is CASSLGGASGYTF. CDR3 bases: TGTGCCAGCAGCCTCGGAGGGGCGAGCGGCTACACCTTC. The full variable domain, its missing parts supplied by reference TRBV5-6 and TRBJ1-2, is DAGVTQSPTHLIKTRGQQVTLRCSPKSGHDTVSWYQQALGQGPQFIFQYYEEEERQRGNFPDRFSGHQFPNYSSELNVNALLLGDSALYLCASSLGGASGYTFGSGTRLTVV.

The J gene is TRBJ1-5, the V gene TRBV7-2, with D possibly TRBD1 on 6 matching bases. This CDR3 has 14 residues. Germline V gene data show CDR1 as SGHTA and CDR2 as FQGNSA. The V gene lost 3 bases and the J gene lost 5 bases, with 11 bases spanning the gap. CDR3 loop: CASSLGTTYQPQHF. CDR3 nucleotide sequence: TGTGCCAGCAGCTTGGGGACAACCTATCAGCCCCAGCATTTT.

The rearrangement uses TRBV30 and TRBJ1-1, with 7 positions matching TRBD1. V gave up 4 bases and J gave up 1 base; unmatched junction bases: 9. Per the germline V gene, CDR1 is GTSNPN and CDR2 is SVGIG (reference sequence). CDR3 length equals 15 residues. CDR3 sequence reads: CAWNPTGLENTEAFF. CDR3 bases: TGTGCCTGGAACCCGACAGGGCTAGAGAACACTGAAGCTTTCTTT.

This chain links TRBV6-5 with TRBJ1-6; weak D call: TRBD1 (6 bases). Germline lookup yields CDR1 MNHEY and CDR2 SVGAGI. This CDR3 comprises 14 residues. Trimming stripped 10 bases from V and 4 bases from J, with 14 bases between. CDR3 DNA sequence: TGTGCCACCGCGGACAGACTTTATAATTCACCCCTCCACTTT. Its protein is CATADRLYNSPLHF.

V usage is TRBV19 and J usage is TRBJ1-3; 9 bases agree with TRBD1. The V segment lost 6 bases and the J segment 0 bases; nucleotides outside the gene matches: 0. The CDR3 runs 14 residues. Looked up from germline, CDR1 is LNHDA and CDR2 is SQIVND (reference sequence). The CDR3 DNA sequence: TGTGCCAGTAGGACAGGGGGCTCTGGAAACACCATATATTTT. Protein: CASRTGGSGNTIYF.